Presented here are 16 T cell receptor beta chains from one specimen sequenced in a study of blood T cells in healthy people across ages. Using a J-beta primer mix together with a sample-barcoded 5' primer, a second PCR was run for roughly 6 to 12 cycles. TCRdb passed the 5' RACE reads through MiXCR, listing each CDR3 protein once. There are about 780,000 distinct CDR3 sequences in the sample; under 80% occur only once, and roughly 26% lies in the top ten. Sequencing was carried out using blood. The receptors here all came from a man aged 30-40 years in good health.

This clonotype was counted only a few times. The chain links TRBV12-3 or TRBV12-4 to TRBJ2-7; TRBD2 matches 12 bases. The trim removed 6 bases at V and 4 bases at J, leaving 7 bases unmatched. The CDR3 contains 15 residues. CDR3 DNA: TGTGCCAGCAGACGGGGACTAGCGGGCTCGTACGAGCAGTACTTC. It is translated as CASRRGLAGSYEQYF.

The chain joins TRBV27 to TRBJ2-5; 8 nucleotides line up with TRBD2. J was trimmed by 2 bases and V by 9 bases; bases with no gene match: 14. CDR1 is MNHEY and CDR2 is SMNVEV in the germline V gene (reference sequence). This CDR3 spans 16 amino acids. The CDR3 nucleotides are TGTGCCAGTAAGCCCTGCAGCGGGGGTCTTCAAGAGACCCAGTACTTC. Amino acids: CASKPCSGGLQETQYF.

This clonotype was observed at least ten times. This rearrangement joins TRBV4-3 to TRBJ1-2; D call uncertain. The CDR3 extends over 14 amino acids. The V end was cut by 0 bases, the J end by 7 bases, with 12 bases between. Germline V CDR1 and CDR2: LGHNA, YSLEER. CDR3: CASSQETRFGGYTF. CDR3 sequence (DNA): TGCGCCAGCAGCCAAGAGACCCGTTTTGGTGGCTACACCTTC.

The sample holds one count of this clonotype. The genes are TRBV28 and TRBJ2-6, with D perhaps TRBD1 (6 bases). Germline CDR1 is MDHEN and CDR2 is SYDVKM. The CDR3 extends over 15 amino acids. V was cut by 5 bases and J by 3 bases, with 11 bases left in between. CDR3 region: CASSTTGDGANVLTF. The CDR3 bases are TGTGCCAGCAGTACGACAGGTGATGGGGCCAACGTCCTGACTTTC. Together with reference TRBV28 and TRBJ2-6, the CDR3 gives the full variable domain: DVKVTQSSRYLVKRTGEKVFLECVQDMDHENMFWYRQDPGLGLRLIYFSYDVKMKEKGDIPEGYSVSREKKERFSLILESASTNQTSMYLCASSTTGDGANVLTFGAGSRLTVL.

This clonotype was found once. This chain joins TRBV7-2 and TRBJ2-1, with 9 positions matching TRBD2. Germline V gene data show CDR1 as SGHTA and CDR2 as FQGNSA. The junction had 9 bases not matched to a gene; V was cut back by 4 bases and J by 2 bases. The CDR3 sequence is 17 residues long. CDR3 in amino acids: CASSSQAGGVTYNEQFF. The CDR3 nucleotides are TGTGCCAGCAGCTCACAAGCGGGGGGAGTAACCTACAATGAGCAGTTCTTC. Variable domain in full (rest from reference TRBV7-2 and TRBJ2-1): GAGVSQSPSNKVTEKGKDVELRCDPISGHTALYWYRQSLGQGLEFLIYFQGNSAPDKSGLPSDRFSAERTGGSVSTLTIQRTQQEDSAVYLCASSSQAGGVTYNEQFFGPGTRLTVL.

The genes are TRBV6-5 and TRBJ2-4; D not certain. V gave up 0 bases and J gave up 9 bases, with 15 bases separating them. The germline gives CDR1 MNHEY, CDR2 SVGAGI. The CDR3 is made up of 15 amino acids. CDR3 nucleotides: TGTGCCAGCAGTTACTCTTCAGGCACCCTCGCCATTCAGTACTTC. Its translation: CASSYSSGTLAIQYF.

The CDR3 DNA reads TGTGCCATCAGTGACGGGGCAGGACAGCCCCAGCATTTT. Amino acid sequence: CAISDGAGQPQHF. V usage is TRBV10-3 and J usage is TRBJ1-5; D possibly corresponds to TRBD1 (5 bases). CDR1 is ENHRY, CDR2 SYGVKD, per germline. V lost 3 bases and J lost 7, with 10 bases in between. This CDR3 is built from 13 residues.

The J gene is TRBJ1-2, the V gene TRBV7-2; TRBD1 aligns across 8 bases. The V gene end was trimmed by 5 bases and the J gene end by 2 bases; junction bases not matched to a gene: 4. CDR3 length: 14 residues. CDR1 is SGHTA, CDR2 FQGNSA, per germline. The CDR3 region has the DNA TGTGCCAGCAGCGTGGGACAGGCAAACTATGGCTACACCTTC. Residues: CASSVGQANYGYTF.

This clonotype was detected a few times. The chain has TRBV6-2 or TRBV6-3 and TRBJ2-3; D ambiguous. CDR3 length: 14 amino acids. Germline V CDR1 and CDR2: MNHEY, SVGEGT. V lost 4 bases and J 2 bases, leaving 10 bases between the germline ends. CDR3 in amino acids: CASSSGGITDTQYF. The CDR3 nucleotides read TGTGCCAGCAGTTCAGGTGGGATCACAGATACGCAGTATTTT.

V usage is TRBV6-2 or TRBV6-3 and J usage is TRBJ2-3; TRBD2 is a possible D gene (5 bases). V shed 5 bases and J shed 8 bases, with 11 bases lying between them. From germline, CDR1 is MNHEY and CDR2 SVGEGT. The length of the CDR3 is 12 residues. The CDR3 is CASSRLEGTQYF. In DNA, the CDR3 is TGTGCCAGCAGTCGACTCGAGGGTACGCAGTATTTT.

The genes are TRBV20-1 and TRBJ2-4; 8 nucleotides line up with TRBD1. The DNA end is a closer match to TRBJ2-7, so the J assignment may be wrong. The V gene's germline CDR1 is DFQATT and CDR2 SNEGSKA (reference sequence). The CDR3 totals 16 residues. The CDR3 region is CSARVRTGLNPYEQYF. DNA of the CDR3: TGCAGTGCTAGAGTCCGGACAGGGTTAAATCCCTACGAGCAGTACTTC.

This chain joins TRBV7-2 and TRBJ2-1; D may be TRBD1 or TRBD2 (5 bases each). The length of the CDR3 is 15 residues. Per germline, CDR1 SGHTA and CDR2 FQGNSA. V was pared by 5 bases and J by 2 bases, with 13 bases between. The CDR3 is CTSSNTGTTYNEQFF. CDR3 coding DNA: TGTACCAGCAGCAACACCGGGACCACCTACAATGAGCAGTTCTTC.

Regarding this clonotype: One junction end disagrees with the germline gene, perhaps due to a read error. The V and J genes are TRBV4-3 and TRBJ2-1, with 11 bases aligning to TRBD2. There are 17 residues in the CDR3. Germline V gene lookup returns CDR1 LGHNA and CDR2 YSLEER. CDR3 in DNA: TGCGCCTGCAGCCAAACAACTAGCGGGGGTGGCAACAATGAGCAGTTCTTC. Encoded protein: CACSQTTSGGGNNEQFF.

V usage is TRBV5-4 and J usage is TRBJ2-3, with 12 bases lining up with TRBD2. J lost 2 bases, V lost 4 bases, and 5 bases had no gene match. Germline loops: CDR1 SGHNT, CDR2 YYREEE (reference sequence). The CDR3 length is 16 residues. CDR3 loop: CASSVRLAGDTDTQYF. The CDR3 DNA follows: TGTGCCAGCAGCGTGAGACTAGCGGGGGACACAGATACGCAGTATTTT.

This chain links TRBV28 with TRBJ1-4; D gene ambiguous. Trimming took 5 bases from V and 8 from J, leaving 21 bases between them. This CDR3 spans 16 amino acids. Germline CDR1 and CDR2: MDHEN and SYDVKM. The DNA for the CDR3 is TGTGCCAGCAGTCCCCGGGGATTAGGAATGGGAGAAAAACTGTTTTTT. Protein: CASSPRGLGMGEKLFF.

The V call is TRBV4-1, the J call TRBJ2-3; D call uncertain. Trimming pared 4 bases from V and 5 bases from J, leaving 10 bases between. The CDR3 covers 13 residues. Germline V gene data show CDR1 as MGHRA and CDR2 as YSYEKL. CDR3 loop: CASSRDARDTQYF. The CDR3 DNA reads TGCGCCAGCAGCCGAGACGCACGAGATACGCAGTATTTT.